This T cell receptor (beta chain) comes out of a study of shared clonotypes between healthy human individuals. Whole-study results and caveats: Around 5% of naive CD4 clonotypes were shared across several donors. Even with large depth, rarefaction showed that sorted-subset sequencing was incomplete.

At deep level, the assay was performed. Method: immunoSEQ multiplex PCR; TCRdb's copy keeps in-frame clones and lacks some. The repertoire holds 500,000 or so clones, with about 96% as singletons. On this clone: Its antigen remains unidentified.

The source of this sequence is a woman aged 30 to 39 in good health. What was sequenced was naive CD4+ T cells sorted from blood. Subset indicated: CD45RA+ positively selected.

CDR3 loop: CASSQSPRGSNQPQHF. In DNA, the CDR3 is TGCGCCAGCAGCCAATCTCCCCGAGGTAGCAATCAGCCCCAGCATTTT. The V gene is TRBV4-1, the J gene TRBJ1-5; no clear D. CDR1 and CDR2 (germline): MGHRA, YSYEKL. The CDR3 is 16 amino acids. Trimming took 2 bases from V and 0 from J, leaving 11 bases between them.